The entry that follows covers one T cell receptor (beta chain) sequence. This sample was included in a study of blood T cell repertoires in COVID-19. This CDR3 is 16 amino acids long. Germline trimming cut 2 bases from V and 5 bases from J; bases unmatched to any gene: 4. Germline CDR1 reads MNHNY; CDR2 reads SVGAGI (reference sequence). Here immunoSEQ multiplex PCR was the method, and the copy in TCRdb shows in-frame clones only, minus some. The sample lists approximately 220,000 clones; roughly 84% were seen once. Sequencing was carried out using PBMCs or T cells enriched from blood (not recorded which). This clonotype originated in a woman in her 40s who had recovered from COVID-19. V is TRBV6-6 and J is TRBJ2-2, with 11 bases aligning to TRBD1. The CDR3 protein is CASSYPGTGGTGELFF. The CDR3 coding sequence is TGTGCCAGCAGTTACCCCGGGACAGGGGGGACCGGGGAGCTGTTTTTT.